Listed below are T cell receptor beta chains from one sample, sequenced in a study of blood T cell repertoires in COVID-19. Only in-frame clones appear in the TCRdb table, and some are missing; sequencing was by immunoSEQ multiplex PCR. The sample includes 75,000 or so clones, around 80% of them seen just once. Sequencing input: peripheral blood. Receptors were obtained from a man in his 60s with active or convalescent COVID-19. Each CDR3 is given with its conserved first and last residue. D genes are given only for firm matches. Clone sizes are given selectively: once, few, many, or a class where the clone is expanded.

clone size	D gene	J gene	V gene	CDR3 DNA	CDR3 protein
.	.	TRBJ2-7	TRBV7-6	TGTGCCAGCACCAACGGTTACGAGCAGTACTTC	CASTNGYEQYF
.	.	TRBJ2-2	TRBV5-1	TGCGCCAGCACCTCTGGGCCAGGGGTAACCGGGGAGCTGTTTTTT	CASTSGPGVTGELFF
once	.	TRBJ1-4	TRBV3-1/TRBV3-2	TGTGCCAGCAGCTCCTATGCAACTAATGAAAAACTGTTTTTT	CASSSYATNEKLFF
.	TRBD1	TRBJ2-7	TRBV6-5	TGTGCCAGCAGTACAGGGGTGAACTACGAGCAGTACTTC	CASSTGVNYEQYF
.	.	TRBJ1-2	TRBV15	TGTGCCACCAGCAGACAAGGGAGAGGCTACACCTTC	CATSRQGRGYTF
.	TRBD1	TRBJ1-4	TRBV15	TGTGCCACCAGCAGGGACGCCGGGACAGGGAATGAAAAACTGTTTTTT	CATSRDAGTGNEKLFF
.	.	TRBJ2-7	TRBV18	TGTGCCAGCTCACCGAGGGGGGGGGACGAGCAGTACTTC	CASSPRGGDEQYF
.	.	TRBJ2-7	TRBV12-3/TRBV12-4	TGTGCCAGCAGTTTTAGGTGGGGAGACGAGCAGTACTTC	CASSFRWGDEQYF
few	TRBD1	TRBJ2-5	TRBV2	TGTGCCATCGAGACGACAGGGTTAGACGAGACCCAGTACTTC	CAIETTGLDETQYF
.	TRBD2	TRBJ2-5	TRBV7-2	TGTGCCAGCAGCTTAACTAGCGGACAAGAGACCCAGTACTTC	CASSLTSGQETQYF
.	.	TRBJ2-7	TRBV3-1/TRBV3-2	TGTGCCAGCAGCCAAGAAGGGGTTAGGGCGAACGAGCAGTACTTC	CASSQEGVRANEQYF
few	.	TRBJ1-3	TRBV10-3	TGTGCCATCAGTGAGTCACACAGAACCTCTGGAAACACCATATATTTT	CAISESHRTSGNTIYF
many	TRBD2	TRBJ2-2	TRBV12-5	TGTGCTAGTGGTTTCGGGGGGAGGCGAGGCACCGGGGAGCTGTTTTTT	CASGFGGRRGTGELFF
.	TRBD1	TRBJ2-1	TRBV7-8	TGTGCCAGCAGCCCCGGGACAGGGGAAAAGTTCTTC	CASSPGTGEKFF
.	.	TRBJ1-1	TRBV4-3	TGCGCCAGCAGCCAAGATTTAACAGTGTTAGGCGAAGCTTTCTTT	CASSQDLTVLGEAFF
.	TRBD1	TRBJ1-1	TRBV5-5	TGTGCCAGCAGCCAACACAGGGGGAACACTGAAGCTTTCTTT	CASSQHRGNTEAFF
.	.	TRBJ1-2	TRBV10-3	TGTGCCATCAGTGACCCGGGGAACTATGGCTACACCTTC	CAISDPGNYGYTF
few	.	TRBJ1-1	TRBV7-9	TGTGCCAGCAGCTTAGGCGGCCAGATTGAAGCTTTCTTT	CASSLGGQIEAFF
.	.	TRBJ1-6	TRBV7-2	TGTGCCAGCAGCTTAGACGTCTTGAGCTCCTATAATTCACCCCTCCACTTT	CASSLDVLSSYNSPLHF
few	.	TRBJ1-2	TRBV6-2/TRBV6-3	TGTGCCAGCAGTTCCCCAACATATTTTAACTATGGCTACACCTTC	CASSSPTYFNYGYTF
.	.	TRBJ2-3	TRBV7-9	TGTGCCAGCACCCCCGGTGCTAGCCGCTCCACAGATACGCAGTATTTT	CASTPGASRSTDTQYF
.	.	TRBJ1-2	TRBV4-3	TGCGCCAGCAGCCAAGATAGGACAGTCGGCTATGGCTACACCTTC	CASSQDRTVGYGYTF
.	.	TRBJ2-3	TRBV9	TGTGCCAGCAGCGAACGGGGTACCACAGATACGCAGTATTTT	CASSERGTTDTQYF
.	TRBD1	TRBJ1-1	TRBV5-1	TGCGCCAGCAGCTTTGGACAGGGGGCAAAAACTGAAGCTTTCTTT	CASSFGQGAKTEAFF
.	TRBD2	TRBJ2-1	TRBV6-4	TGTGCCAGCAGTGACGGACTAGCGGGGGGTAACTACAATGAGCAGTTCTTC	CASSDGLAGGNYNEQFF
.	.	TRBJ2-5	TRBV4-3	TGCGCCAGCAGCCAAGAAGGGGCGCGGGGAGAGACCCAGTACTTC	CASSQEGARGETQYF
.	.	TRBJ2-4	TRBV6-6	TGTGCCAGCAGTACAGGGGGGGAAAACATTCAGTACTTC	CASSTGGENIQYF
.	TRBD1	TRBJ1-3	TRBV6-6	TGTGCCAGCAGTCCACCGGACAGGGGAAGATCCGGAAACACCATATATTTT	CASSPPDRGRSGNTIYF
.	.	TRBJ2-2	TRBV27	TGTGCCACCCGCAGACAACGGGGGTCCACCGGGGAGCTGTTTTTT	CATRRQRGSTGELFF
.	.	TRBJ2-1	TRBV7-2	TGTGCCAGCAGCCCCACAGACAATGAGCAGTTCTTC	CASSPTDNEQFF
few	TRBD2	TRBJ2-3	TRBV5-1	TGCGCCAGCAGCCACCAGCGGGGGGTCTTAGATACGCAGTATTTT	CASSHQRGVLDTQYF
.	.	TRBJ1-5	TRBV2	TGTGCCAGCCACCCCTGGAGAGGGGAGGTGAATCAGCCCCAGCATTTT	CASHPWRGEVNQPQHF
.	.	TRBJ2-2	TRBV6-5	TGTGCCAGCAGCCCCGGCGTAGGGGCCCCCGGGGAGCTGTTTTTT	CASSPGVGAPGELFF
.	.	TRBJ2-2	TRBV6-2/TRBV6-3	TGTGCCAGCAGTTACTCGTCAGGGAACACCGGGGAGCTGTTTTTT	CASSYSSGNTGELFF
.	TRBD2	TRBJ2-3	TRBV4-3	TGCGCCAGCAGCCAAGATAGGGGAGGGATTGTGGCAGATACGCAGTATTTT	CASSQDRGGIVADTQYF
.	.	TRBJ1-5	TRBV7-2	TGTGCCAGCAGCTTAGACACCTTCTTAAATCAGCCCCAGCATTTT	CASSLDTFLNQPQHF
.	TRBD1	TRBJ1-2	TRBV10-3	TGTGCCATCAGTGAGTCGGGGACAGGGGGATCCTATGGCTACACCTTC	CAISESGTGGSYGYTF
.	TRBD1	TRBJ2-3	TRBV24-1	TGTGCCACCAGTGACCCCGGGACAGGGGGCGCAGATACGCAGTATTTT	CATSDPGTGGADTQYF
few	TRBD2	TRBJ2-4	TRBV7-2	TGTGCCAGCGTCTATGGGCTAGCGGGGGGGCAAAGGGGAAACATTCAGTACTTC	CASVYGLAGGQRGNIQYF
once	.	TRBJ1-2	TRBV12-3/TRBV12-4	TGTGCCAGCAGTTTTAGCACGTATGGCTACACCTTC	CASSFSTYGYTF
.	.	TRBJ2-3	TRBV18	TGTGCCAGCTCACCAGTGGCGGGGACTTACAAAGATACGCAGTATTTT	CASSPVAGTYKDTQYF
.	.	TRBJ2-1	TRBV7-9	TGTGCCAGCAGCCCCTGGGACTCAAACAATGAGCAGTTCTTC	CASSPWDSNNEQFF
.	TRBD1	TRBJ2-2	TRBV7-6	TGTGCCAGCAGCTCCGGGACAGGGGTGATCGGGGAGCTGTTTTTT	CASSSGTGVIGELFF
.	.	TRBJ1-5	TRBV27	TGTGCCAGCAGTTTACGGGGGGGCGATAGCAATCAGCCCCAGCATTTT	CASSLRGGDSNQPQHF
.	TRBD1	TRBJ1-2	TRBV30	TGTGCCTGGAGTGTCTCAGGGGGCGATGGCTACACCTTC	CAWSVSGGDGYTF
.	TRBD2	TRBJ2-1	TRBV7-2	TGTGCCAGCAGCCCAAGACTAGCGGGGACGGGAATGAATGAGCAGTTCTTC	CASSPRLAGTGMNEQFF
.	.	TRBJ1-4	TRBV7-9	TGTGCCAGCAGCAACCAGGGTTTTACTAATGAAAAACTGTTTTTT	CASSNQGFTNEKLFF
.	TRBD2	TRBJ2-5	TRBV5-4	TGTGCCAGCAGCTTGGGTACTAGCGGGCTGGAGACCCAGTACTTC	CASSLGTSGLETQYF
.	TRBD1	TRBJ2-7	TRBV18	TGTGCCAGCTCACCAGAGGGGACAGGGGGTAGCGAGCAGTACTTC	CASSPEGTGGSEQYF
.	TRBD1	TRBJ1-1	TRBV6-5	TGTGCCAGCAGACGCGACAGGGGGCAGACGGCTTTCTTT	CASRRDRGQTAFF
.	.	TRBJ1-4	TRBV19	TGTGCCAGTAGCGGGCATTGGGAGTCGCTGTTTTTT	CASSGHWESLFF
.	TRBD2	TRBJ2-3	TRBV19	TGTGCCAGCAAATGGACTAGCGGGGGTACAGATACGCAGTATTTT	CASKWTSGGTDTQYF
.	TRBD1	TRBJ1-1	TRBV18	TGTGCCAGCTCAGCACAGGGGGCGATGAACACTGAAGCTTTCTTT	CASSAQGAMNTEAFF
.	.	TRBJ1-3	TRBV14	TGTGCCAGCAGCCAGAGTCGCGGAAACACCATATATTTT	CASSQSRGNTIYF
.	.	TRBJ1-5	TRBV6-2/TRBV6-3	TGTGCCAGCAGCTTAGGATGGACGGGAAATCAGCCCCAGCATTTT	CASSLGWTGNQPQHF
.	.	TRBJ1-1	TRBV6-5	TGTGCCAGCAGTTACTCGAGAGGGAACACTGAAGCTTTCTTT	CASSYSRGNTEAFF
once	TRBD2	TRBJ2-3	TRBV20-1	TGCAGTGCTAGTGCGGGGGGAGGGGAGTATTTT	CSASAGGGEYF